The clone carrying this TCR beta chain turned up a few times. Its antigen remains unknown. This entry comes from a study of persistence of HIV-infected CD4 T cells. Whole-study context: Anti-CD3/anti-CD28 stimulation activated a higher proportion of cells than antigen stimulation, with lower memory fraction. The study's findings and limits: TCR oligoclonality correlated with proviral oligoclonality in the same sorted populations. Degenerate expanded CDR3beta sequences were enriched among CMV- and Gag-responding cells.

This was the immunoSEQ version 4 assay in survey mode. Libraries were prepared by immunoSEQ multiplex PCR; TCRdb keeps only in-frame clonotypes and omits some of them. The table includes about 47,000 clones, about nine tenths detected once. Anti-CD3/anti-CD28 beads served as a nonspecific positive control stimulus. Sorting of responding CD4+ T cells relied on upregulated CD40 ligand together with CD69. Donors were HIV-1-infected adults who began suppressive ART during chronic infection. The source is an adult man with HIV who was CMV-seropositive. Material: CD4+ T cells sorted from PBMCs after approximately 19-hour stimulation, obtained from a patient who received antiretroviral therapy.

The CDR3 DNA follows: TGTGCCAGCAGTCGACAGGATCTGAGCAATCAGCCCCAGCATTTT. This gives the protein CASSRQDLSNQPQHF. The gene calls are TRBV28 and TRBJ1-5, with a possible D match to TRBD1 (6 bases). The V gene's germline CDR1 is MDHEN and CDR2 SYDVKM. The CDR3 spans 15 residues. Trimming took off 5 bases at V and 1 base at J, with 12 bases between the two ends.